A selection of T cell receptor beta chains follows, all from one sample in a study of cytomegalovirus exposure and HLA in healthy donors. Clones were sequenced by immunoSEQ multiplex PCR, and TCRdb holds only the in-frame ones, with some missing. The sample has about 78,000 clones, about 95% seen once. The sequencing sample was made of PBMCs. All receptors come from a man younger than 35 in good health and CMV-seropositive. The CDR3 runs from the conserved cysteine through the conserved F or W. D genes are given only for firm matches. Expanded clones get a size class; other rows say once, few or many, or leave the size out.

TRBD2	NA	TRBV28	TRBJ2-3	CASSSLSGSGADTQYF	TGTGCCAGCAGTTCGTTGAGCGGGAGCGGGGCAGATACGCAGTATTTT
TRBD2	NA	TRBV28	TRBJ2-7	CASTGARAGGDEQYF	TGTGCCAGCACAGGAGCGCGGGCGGGAGGGGACGAGCAGTACTTC
NA	NA	TRBV19	TRBJ1-1	CASSPWRAGMNTEAFF	TGTGCCAGTAGCCCCTGGCGGGCCGGCATGAACACTGAAGCTTTCTTT
NA	NA	TRBV30	TRBJ1-2	CAASVHNYGYTF	TGTGCCGCCTCGGTCCACAACTATGGCTACACCTTC
NA	NA	TRBV6-5	TRBJ1-1	CASSYGWDSDTEAFF	TGTGCCAGCAGTTACGGCTGGGACTCGGACACTGAAGCTTTCTTT
NA	NA	TRBV5-4	TRBJ1-1	CASTVGGQDEAFF	TGTGCCAGCACCGTGGGAGGTCAAGATGAAGCTTTCTTT
NA	NA	TRBV9	TRBJ1-1	CASSGSTSLF	TGTGCCAGCAGCGGGTCGACATCTCTCTTT
TRBD1	NA	TRBV5-6	TRBJ1-1	CASSPTRTGHEAFF	TGTGCCAGCAGCCCCACTCGGACAGGCCATGAAGCTTTCTTT
NA	NA	TRBV6-1	TRBJ2-3	CASSEPGLSLPSDTQYF	TGTGCCAGCAGTGAACCCGGACTATCCCTACCGTCAGATACGCAGTATTTT
TRBD2	once	TRBV2	TRBJ2-3	CASSELLTSGTSTDTQYF	TGTGCCAGCAGTGAACTTCTCACTAGCGGGACGAGCACAGATACGCAGTATTTT
TRBD2	NA	TRBV30	TRBJ2-7	CAWSWLAGIEQYF	TGTGCCTGGAGTTGGCTAGCGGGAATCGAGCAGTACTTC
NA	NA	TRBV11-2	TRBJ2-2	CASSLFGGPRTGELFF	TGTGCCAGCAGCCTGTTTGGCGGGCCACGAACCGGGGAGCTGTTTTTT
TRBD2	NA	TRBV6-5	TRBJ2-7	CASSGPGLADYEQYF	TGTGCCAGCAGTGGACCGGGACTAGCGGACTACGAGCAGTACTTC
TRBD2	NA	TRBV28	TRBJ2-7	CASTLGGRLSYEQYF	TGTGCCAGCACCCTGGGCGGGAGGCTATCCTACGAGCAGTACTTC
NA	NA	TRBV7-9	TRBJ2-1	CASSSREQFF	TGTGCCAGCAGCTCCCGTGAGCAGTTCTTC
NA	once	TRBV28	TRBJ2-5	CASRQNQETQYF	TGTGCCAGCAGGCAGAACCAAGAGACCCAGTACTTC
NA	NA	TRBV28	TRBJ1-2	CASSLEGRSYGYTF	TGTGCCAGCAGTTTGGAGGGGCGCTCCTATGGCTACACCTTC
TRBD2	once	TRBV7-7	TRBJ2-2	CASSPSGDTGELFF	TGTGCTAGCAGCCCCAGCGGGGACACCGGGGAGCTGTTTTTT
NA	once	TRBV29-1	TRBJ1-2	CSVGSGDYTF	TGCAGCGTTGGATCAGGGGATTACACCTTC
NA	NA	TRBV6-5	TRBJ2-1	CASRRAYNEQFF	TGTGCCAGCAGGCGAGCATACAATGAGCAGTTCTTC
NA	NA	TRBV5-6	TRBJ1-5	CASSSAGLGNQPQHF	TGTGCCAGCAGCTCTGCGGGGTTGGGGAATCAGCCCCAGCATTTT
NA	NA	TRBV19	TRBJ2-7	CASSPYSGAEQYF	TGTGCCAGTAGTCCCTACTCAGGGGCCGAGCAGTACTTC
TRBD2	NA	TRBV19	TRBJ2-7	CASSTSTLAGGPKDEQYF	TGTGCCAGTAGTACCAGTACTTTGGCGGGAGGGCCTAAGGACGAGCAGTACTTC
TRBD1	NA	TRBV5-5	TRBJ1-5	CASSVDRGDQPQHF	TGTGCCAGCAGCGTGGACAGGGGAGATCAGCCCCAGCATTTT